These T cell receptor beta chains were read from a single sample in a study of blood T cell repertoires in COVID-19. Data came from immunoSEQ multiplex PCR; TCRdb stores just in-frame clones and leaves some out. The data contain under 250,000 clones, around 78% of them seen just once; the ten biggest clones take up 2% to 3%. Material: peripheral blood. These receptors all stem from a woman between 65 and 79 years old with active or convalescent COVID-19. Both conserved end residues are part of each CDR3. D genes are given only for firm matches. A row's size may be missing; if present it is once, few, many or a size class.

J gene,clone size,V gene,D gene,CDR3 DNA,CDR3 protein
TRBJ2-5,NA,TRBV3-1/TRBV3-2,NA,TGTGCCAGCAGCCCAGAGACTAGTCGAGAGACCCAGTACTTC,CASSPETSRETQYF
TRBJ1-5,NA,TRBV5-5,NA,TGTGCCAGCGGCCGCAGGGCTGATCAGCCCCAGCATTTT,CASGRRADQPQHF
TRBJ1-1,NA,TRBV5-1,NA,TGCGCCAGCAGCCGGGTGGGGCAGGGAGGGGTCACTGAAGCTTTCTTT,CASSRVGQGGVTEAFF
TRBJ1-5,once,TRBV6-4,NA,TGTGCCAGCAGTGAGTGGGGTACAGGTCAGCCCCAGCATTTT,CASSEWGTGQPQHF
TRBJ2-7,once,TRBV7-6,TRBD1,TGTGCCAGCAGCTTAGAATCGAGGACAGGGCCTCCTTCCGAGCAGTACTTC,CASSLESRTGPPSEQYF
TRBJ1-2,NA,TRBV27,NA,TGTGCCAGCAGTTTAAGCGGCAGCCCCTATGGCTACACCTTC,CASSLSGSPYGYTF
TRBJ2-7,NA,TRBV27,TRBD2,TGTGCCAGCAGTCAAACATCCGGGACTAGCGGGGTGTACGAGCAGTACTTC,CASSQTSGTSGVYEQYF
TRBJ2-3,NA,TRBV7-2,TRBD2,TGTGCCAGCAGCCCTCTAGGAGCGGGAGGCCCAGATACGCAGTATTTT,CASSPLGAGGPDTQYF
TRBJ2-1,NA,TRBV2,TRBD2,TGTGCCAGCAACCCAATAGCGGGACCCTCCTACAATGAGCAGTTCTTC,CASNPIAGPSYNEQFF
TRBJ1-5,NA,TRBV12-3/TRBV12-4,NA,TGTGCCAGCAGTTTTACATATCAGCCCCAGCATTTT,CASSFTYQPQHF
TRBJ2-7,NA,TRBV5-1,NA,TGCGCCAGCAGCTTGAATCCTGGAGGGGCTAACGAGCAGTACTTC,CASSLNPGGANEQYF
TRBJ1-5,NA,TRBV24-1,NA,TGTGCCACCAGTGATTTTCCCGGGACTCCTGGGGGTCAGCCCCAGCATTTT,CATSDFPGTPGGQPQHF
TRBJ2-1,NA,TRBV7-2,TRBD2,TGTGCCAGCAGCTTAGCGGTTAGCGGGGGGCGTTGGGATGAGCAGTTCTTC,CASSLAVSGGRWDEQFF
TRBJ1-1,NA,TRBV5-1,NA,TGCGCCAGCAGCTACGGGGGAAGGAACACTGAAGCTTTCTTT,CASSYGGRNTEAFF
TRBJ2-7,once,TRBV5-1,TRBD1,TGCGCCAGCAGCTTGGGCGGGACAGGGACCTACGAGCAGTACTTC,CASSLGGTGTYEQYF
TRBJ2-5,NA,TRBV11-1,NA,TGTGCCAGCAGCTTGTCTCCACAGTCAGGGGAGACCCAGTACTTC,CASSLSPQSGETQYF
TRBJ2-4,NA,TRBV5-5,NA,TGTGCCAGCAGCGGCTTGGTCAAAAACATTCAGTACTTC,CASSGLVKNIQYF
TRBJ1-5,NA,TRBV6-5,TRBD1,TGTGCCAGCGGGAGACAGGGCCGTCAGCCCCAGCATTTT,CASGRQGRQPQHF
TRBJ1-4,NA,TRBV19,NA,TGTGCCAGTAAGGCCCAGGCCGCAACTAATGAAAAACTGTTTTTT,CASKAQAATNEKLFF
TRBJ1-3,few,TRBV11-2,NA,TGTGCCAGCAGCTTAGCGGGGGTGATAGACACCATATATTTT,CASSLAGVIDTIYF
TRBJ2-3,NA,TRBV11-2,TRBD1,TGTGCCAGCAGCTTAGATGAGGGGGCGGGTACAGATACGCAGTATTTT,CASSLDEGAGTDTQYF
TRBJ2-2,NA,TRBV24-1,TRBD1,TGTGCCACCAGTGAGGGGACAGGGTTTACCGGGGAGCTGTTTTTT,CATSEGTGFTGELFF
TRBJ2-7,few,TRBV4-1,TRBD1,TGCGCCAGCAGCCGCGGATGGACAGGGGGCGGCGAGCAGTACTTC,CASSRGWTGGGEQYF
TRBJ2-7,NA,TRBV29-1,TRBD2,TGCAGCGTTGACTGGGGGAGGGACGAGCAGTACTTC,CSVDWGRDEQYF